The source of this T cell receptor beta chain is a study of blood T cell repertoires in COVID-19. On the study more broadly: Specimens from acute and convalescent COVID-19 originated in the United States, Italy and Spain. Nucleic acid was either cDNA or gDNA, and it came from T cells, B-cell-depleted T cells, or PBMCs.

The CDR3 length is 14 residues. Germline lookup yields CDR1 MNHNY and CDR2 SVGAGI (reference sequence). Losses at the gene ends were 6 bases for V and 2 bases for J; bases not matched to a gene: 5. Original analysis: It was from reference gene primer amplification that nucleated cell counts were estimated. TCRdb's copy holds only in-frame clones and misses some; the assay was immunoSEQ multiplex PCR. The D gene and trimming were derived from the DNA, and the V and J assignments and clone size from that table. The sample contains about 130,000 clones, 75% to 85% of which appear only once. The clonotype was recovered from a man in his forties or fifties with active or convalescent COVID-19. Sequencing was carried out using peripheral blood. The V gene is TRBV6-6, the J gene TRBJ1-2, with TRBD1 identical over 8 bases. CDR3 DNA sequence: TGTGCCAGCAGCTCCGGGACAGGAAACTATGGCTACACCTTC. Protein: CASSSGTGNYGYTF.